This T cell receptor (beta chain) was obtained from a study of CD8 T cells in Susac syndrome. Findings of the study overall: It was acknowledged by the study that relatively few individuals were included in its TCR sequencing and HLA analysis.

cDNA came from 0.5 to 1 ug RNA primed by random hexamers. immunoSEQ multiplex PCR amplified TCR beta CDR3 across 54 Vbeta, 13 Jbeta. TCRdb redid the calling of the immunoSEQ multiplex PCR reads with MiXCR, one entry per CDR3 protein. The sample contains about 140,000 distinct CDR3 sequences, 94% of which appear only once. Of note for this clonotype: As yet, its antigen is unknown.

The CDR3 loop spans 12 amino acids. Trimming removed 10 bases from V and 5 bases from J; junction bases left unmatched: 7. Germline values: CDR1 SGHNT, CDR2 YYREEE (reference sequence). TCR beta sequences were obtained from blood CD8+ and CD4+ T cells. The CD8+ and CD4+ T cells were negatively isolated, with the TEMRA cells enriched by FACS. Input material: CD8+ T cells from PBMCs. The sequence derives from a human donor in good health. This chain links TRBV5-4 with TRBJ2-7; the match to TRBD1 covers 9 bases. For the CDR3, the DNA is TGTGCCGGCCAGGGACAGGGAGACGAGCAGTACTTC. As protein: CAGQGQGDEQYF.